The 24 T cell receptor beta chains below all came from one sample that was sequenced in a study of identifying expanded T cells in peripheral blood. Sequencing used immunoSEQ multiplex PCR; TCRdb keeps in-frame clones, though not all of them. The data show some 97,000 clones, roughly 88% seen once. The specimen was blood. These receptors were collected from a person aged 18-70 years in good health.

The chain is built from TRBV11-2 and TRBJ2-1, with D tentatively TRBD2 (6 bases). V shed 3 bases and J shed 6 bases, with 15 bases lying between them. The CDR3 runs 15 residues. The germline V gene encodes CDR1 SGHAT and CDR2 FQNNGV. Here the CDR3 reads CASSLASAGSNEQFF. For the CDR3, the DNA is TGTGCCAGCAGCTTGGCTAGCGCAGGATCCAATGAGCAGTTCTTC.

This chain connects TRBV5-1 to TRBJ2-7; 9 bases agree with TRBD2. V lost 2 bases and J lost 3; bases outside the gene matches: 6. Germline V CDR1 and CDR2: SGHRS, YFSETQ. CDR3 length: 15 residues. The CDR3 is CASSFPAGGSYEQYF. The CDR3, as DNA: TGCGCCAGCAGCTTTCCGGCGGGAGGGAGCTACGAGCAGTACTTC.

The J gene is TRBJ1-2, the V gene TRBV5-5; D uncertain. CDR1 is SGHKS, CDR2 YYEKEE, per germline (reference sequence). The CDR3 extends over 15 amino acids. V lost 2 bases to trimming and J lost 0 bases, with 11 bases between them. CDR3 coding DNA: TGTGCCAGCAGCTTAGTGGGATTTACTAACTATGGCTACACCTTC. Amino acids: CASSLVGFTNYGYTF.

Only one count was recorded for this clone. The chain is built from TRBV7-9 and TRBJ2-1; TRBD1 aligns across 8 bases. Germline CDR1 reads SEHNR; CDR2 reads FQNEAQ (reference sequence). Trimming took 3 bases from V and 9 from J; bases not matched to a gene: 10. CDR3 length: 15 residues. CDR3 sequence (DNA): TGTGCCAGCAGCTTGAAGGACAGGGTTCAAGGTGAGCAGTTCTTC. Translated, it gives CASSLKDRVQGEQFF.

The J gene is TRBJ2-7, the V gene TRBV6-5; 9 positions agree with TRBD2. This CDR3 spans 14 amino acids. The V and J ends lost 7 bases and 3 bases, in that order; junction bases with no gene match: 7. CDR1 and CDR2 (germline): MNHEY, SVGAGI. For the CDR3, the DNA is TGTGCCAGCACTCGGAGCGGGGGGAACTACGAGCAGTACTTC. As protein: CASTRSGGNYEQYF.

The table lists this clone with a few counts. V is TRBV15 and J is TRBJ1-4; D is unclear. Germline CDR1 reads LNHNV; CDR2 reads YYDKDF (reference sequence). Trimming took off 4 bases at V and 1 base at J, with 13 bases between the two ends. The CDR3 sequence is 16 residues long. CDR3 residues: CATSTSGRVTNEKLFF. The CDR3 bases are TGTGCCACCAGCACATCGGGCAGAGTAACTAATGAAAAACTGTTTTTT.

V usage is TRBV4-3 and J usage is TRBJ2-7, with D hard to call. The V gene's germline CDR1 is LGHNA and CDR2 YSLEER. The CDR3 spans 14 residues. Trimming shortened V by 0 bases and J by 6 bases, and 12 bases separated the two germline ends. The CDR3 DNA reads TGCGCCAGCAGCCAAGATTTCGGTGTTCGCGAGCAGTACTTC. Protein: CASSQDFGVREQYF.

This clone was counted between two and nine times. The chain employs TRBV10-3 and TRBJ2-7, with a weak D call TRBD2 (6 bases). There are 11 residues in the CDR3. Germline loops: CDR1 ENHRY, CDR2 SYGVKD. Trimming shortened V by 7 bases and J by 6 bases, and 10 bases separated the two germline ends. The CDR3 nucleotides read TGTGCCATCAAGGTCGGGGGCGAGCAGTACTTC. It translates to CAIKVGGEQYF.

In this sample, this clone turned up once. The rearrangement links TRBV9 to TRBJ1-1, with TRBD1 as a possible D gene (6 bases). V gave up 0 bases and J gave up 2 bases, with 20 bases separating them. The CDR3 extends over 18 amino acids. CDR1 SGDLS and CDR2 YYNGEE come from the germline V gene. In DNA, the CDR3 is TGTGCCAGCAGCGTAGGGTCACAGGGTTGGTCAACTAACACTGAAGCTTTCTTT. Encoded protein: CASSVGSQGWSTNTEAFF.

This clone was observed a handful of times. The chain is built from TRBV6-1 and TRBJ1-5; 9 nucleotides match TRBD1. V was clipped by 7 bases and J by 6 bases; unmatched bases: 7. The CDR3 is made up of 14 amino acids. In germline, CDR1 is MNHNS, CDR2 SASEGT. The CDR3 nucleotides are TGTGCCAGCACCTGGACAGGGGAAAGTCAGCCCCAGCATTTT. The encoded protein is CASTWTGESQPQHF.

V usage is TRBV6-5 and J usage is TRBJ1-3; D gene ambiguous. CDR1 is MNHEY, CDR2 SVGAGI, per germline. This CDR3 has 13 amino acids. V lost 2 bases, J lost 7 bases, and 9 bases lay in between. The CDR3 here is CASSYLLGNTIYF. DNA for the CDR3: TGTGCCAGCAGTTACCTACTCGGGAACACCATATATTTT.

The chain couples TRBV5-1 to TRBJ1-3; possible D gene TRBD1, 5 bases. The CDR3 has 15 residues. The germline gives CDR1 SGHRS, CDR2 YFSETQ. V shed 5 bases and J shed 0 bases, with 12 bases lying between them. DNA of the CDR3: TGCGCCAGCAGGCCCGGACACTTCTCTGGAAACACCATATATTTT. It yields the protein CASRPGHFSGNTIYF. The full variable domain, its missing parts supplied by reference TRBV5-1 and TRBJ1-3, is KAGVTQTPRYLIKTRGQQVTLSCSPISGHRSVSWYQQTPGQGLQFLFEYFSETQRNKGNFPGRFSGRQFSNSRSEMNVSTLELGDSALYLCASRPGHFSGNTIYFGEGSWLTVV.

V usage is TRBV30 and J usage is TRBJ1-1; the D gene is possibly TRBD1 (5 bases). This CDR3 region has 15 residues. V was cut by 0 bases and J by 4 bases, with 15 bases left in between. CDR1 and CDR2 (germline): GTSNPN, SVGIG (reference sequence). The CDR3 DNA sequence: TGTGCCTGGAGTGTTATGCTCGGGGGTTCCACTGAAGCTTTCTTT. Encoded protein: CAWSVMLGGSTEAFF. Full variable domain (rest looked up from reference TRBV30 and TRBJ1-1): SQTIHQWPATLVQPVGSPLSLECTVEGTSNPNLYWYRQAAGRGLQLLFYSVGIGQISSEVPQNLSASRPQDRQFILSSKKLLLSDSGFYLCAWSVMLGGSTEAFFGQGTRLTVV.

This clone was detected only once. V usage is TRBV30 and J usage is TRBJ1-4; TRBD1 aligns across 7 bases. This CDR3 spans 12 amino acids. The V gene end was trimmed by 3 bases and the J gene end by 5 bases; junction bases not matched to a gene: 0. Germline V gene sequence: CDR1 GTSNPN, CDR2 SVGIG (reference sequence). The CDR3 protein is CAWRTGNEKLFF. CDR3 nucleotides: TGTGCCTGGAGGACAGGGAATGAAAAACTGTTTTTT.

V is TRBV14 and J is TRBJ2-3, with D unresolved. V was cut by 3 bases and J by 4 bases, with 2 bases left in between. Germline CDR1 SGHDN, CDR2 FVKESK. The CDR3 sequence is 11 residues long. The chain's CDR3 is CASSQADTQYF. CDR3 DNA: TGTGCCAGCAGCCAGGCAGATACGCAGTATTTT.

The CDR3: CASSLFLGGPGQATDTQYF. In DNA, the CDR3 is TGCGCCAGCAGCTTGTTTCTGGGGGGGCCGGGACAGGCCACAGATACGCAGTATTTT. The chain has TRBV5-1 and TRBJ2-3, with TRBD1 as a possible D gene (8 bases). The V and J ends lost 1 base and 2 bases respectively, with 23 bases between them. CDR3 length equals 19 residues. Germline CDR1 SGHRS, CDR2 YFSETQ.

The chain joins TRBV11-2 to TRBJ1-1, with a weak D call TRBD1 (5 bases). V dropped 6 bases and J dropped 5 bases, with 16 bases sitting between them. CDR1 and CDR2 (germline): SGHAT, FQNNGV. CDR3 length: 14 amino acids. Here the CDR3 reads CASSLTPGATEAFF. DNA of the CDR3: TGTGCCAGCAGTCTTACCCCCGGGGCGACTGAAGCTTTCTTT.

This chain joins TRBV9 and TRBJ1-1, with D possibly matching TRBD1 (6 bases). This CDR3 spans 15 amino acids. The V and J ends lost 4 bases and 4 bases respectively, with 17 bases between them. CDR1 is SGDLS, CDR2 YYNGEE, per germline. CDR3 sequence: CASSTVVGAGTEAFF. CDR3 DNA sequence: TGTGCCAGCAGCACCGTGGTGGGGGCCGGCACTGAAGCTTTCTTT.

This clone was seen a few times. The V call is TRBV27, the J call TRBJ2-7; 9 nucleotides match TRBD2. The CDR3 is made up of 13 amino acids. Germline trimming cut 5 bases from V and 4 bases from J; bases unmatched to any gene: 3. Germline V gene lookup returns CDR1 MNHEY and CDR2 SMNVEV (reference sequence). CDR3 protein: CASSVSGGYEQYF. The CDR3 DNA sequence: TGTGCCAGCAGTGTTAGCGGGGGTTACGAGCAGTACTTC.

The V and J genes are TRBV25-1 and TRBJ2-3; a weak D match, TRBD2 (6 bases). The CDR3 runs to 15 residues. CDR1 and CDR2 from the germline V gene are MGHDK and SYGVNS. V was shortened by 7 bases and J by 4 bases, with 18 bases between the two germline ends. The DNA for the CDR3 is TGTGCCAGCAAGGCTGGTAGCGGTCCGGCAGATACGCAGTATTTT. Translated, it gives CASKAGSGPADTQYF.

V is TRBV6-5 and J is TRBJ2-1; no clear D. Deletions cut 2 bases from V and 7 bases from J, with 9 bases between. There are 13 residues in the CDR3. Germline lookup yields CDR1 MNHEY and CDR2 SVGAGI. The CDR3 reads CASSYGRKNEQFF. As DNA, the CDR3 is TGTGCCAGCAGTTACGGACGGAAGAATGAGCAGTTCTTC.

The gene calls are TRBV4-2 and TRBJ1-1; D remains unclear. The V end lost 3 bases, the J end lost 5 bases, and 16 bases lay between the germline ends. Germline CDR1 reads LGHNA; CDR2 reads YNFKEQ. CDR3 length: 15 residues. The CDR3 loop reads CASSHFRGIRTEAFF. In DNA form, the CDR3 reads TGTGCCAGCAGCCATTTTCGGGGAATCAGGACTGAAGCTTTCTTT.

The chain couples TRBV30 to TRBJ1-1; the match to TRBD1 covers 7 bases. Germline V lookup: CDR1 GTSNPN, CDR2 SVGIG (reference sequence). This CDR3 contains 14 residues. After removal of 1 base from V and 6 bases from J, the junction contained 8 bases not matched to a gene. The CDR3 here is CAWSGYRGGAEAFF. The DNA of the CDR3 is TGTGCCTGGAGTGGGTACAGGGGTGGCGCTGAAGCTTTCTTT.

This rearrangement joins TRBV6-4 to TRBJ2-1, with D possibly being TRBD1 (5 bases). The CDR3 loop spans 18 amino acids. The V gene's germline CDR1 is MRHNA and CDR2 SNTAGT. The V and J ends lost 8 bases and 3 bases respectively, with 26 bases between them. The CDR3 protein is CASRMFRESFGFYNEQFF. The CDR3 DNA sequence: TGTGCCAGCCGTATGTTCAGGGAATCCTTTGGATTCTACAATGAGCAGTTCTTC.